This TCR beta chain comes out of a study of cytomegalovirus exposure and HLA in healthy donors. Points from the study as a whole: Overall, around 160 TCR beta chains were annotated as cytomegalovirus-associated. The majority of TCR sequences were rare, yet some public TCRs appeared in many donors. Reported findings show TCR beta sequences accurately forecast HLA-A and HLA-B alleles in most subjects.

The V segment lost 3 bases and the J segment 1 base; nucleotides outside the gene matches: 2. The germline V gene encodes CDR1 SGHAT and CDR2 FQNNGV. The CDR3 length is 15 residues. The primer mix had 60 Vbeta and 13 Jbeta primers. Assay used: immunoSEQ multiplex PCR; TCRdb lists only in-frame clones, some missing. The table lists more than 95,000 clones, roughly four fifths of them singletons. This clone was detected only once. What it binds is not known. Sample: PBMCs. This TCR was recovered from a woman between 35 and 50 years old in good health and CMV-seronegative. The chain is built from TRBV11-2 and TRBJ2-5, with 10 positions matching TRBD2. The CDR3 DNA sequence: TGTGCCAGCAGCTTTGGACTAGCGGTCCAAGAGACCCAGTACTTC. Protein: CASSFGLAVQETQYF.